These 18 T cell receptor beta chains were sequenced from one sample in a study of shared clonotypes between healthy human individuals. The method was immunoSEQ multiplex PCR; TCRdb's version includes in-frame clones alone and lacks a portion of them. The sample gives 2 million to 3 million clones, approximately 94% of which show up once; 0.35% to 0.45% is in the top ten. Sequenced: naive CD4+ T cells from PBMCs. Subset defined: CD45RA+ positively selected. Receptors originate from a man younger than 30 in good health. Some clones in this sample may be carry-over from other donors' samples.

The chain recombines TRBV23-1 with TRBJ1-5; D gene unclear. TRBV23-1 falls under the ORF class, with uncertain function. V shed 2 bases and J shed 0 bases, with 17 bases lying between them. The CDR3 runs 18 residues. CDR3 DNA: TGCGCCAGCAGTCAACCCGTTCTGGACGGGCATAGCAATCAGCCCCAGCATTTT. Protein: CASSQPVLDGHSNQPQHF.

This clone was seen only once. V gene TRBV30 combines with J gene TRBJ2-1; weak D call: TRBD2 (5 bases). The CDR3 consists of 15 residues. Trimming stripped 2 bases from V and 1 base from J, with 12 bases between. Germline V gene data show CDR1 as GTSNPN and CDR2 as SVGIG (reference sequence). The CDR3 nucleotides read TGTGCCTGGAGTAAGGGAGTCGGGTCCTACAATGAGCAGTTCTTC. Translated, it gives CAWSKGVGSYNEQFF. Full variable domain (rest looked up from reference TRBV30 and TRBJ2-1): SQTIHQWPATLVQPVGSPLSLECTVEGTSNPNLYWYRQAAGRGLQLLFYSVGIGQISSEVPQNLSASRPQDRQFILSSKKLLLSDSGFYLCAWSKGVGSYNEQFFGPGTRLTVL.

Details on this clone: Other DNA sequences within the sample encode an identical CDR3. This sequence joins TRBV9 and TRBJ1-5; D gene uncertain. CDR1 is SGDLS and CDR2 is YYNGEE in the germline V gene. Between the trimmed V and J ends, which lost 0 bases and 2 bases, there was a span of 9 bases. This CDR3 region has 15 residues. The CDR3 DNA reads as TGTGCCAGCAGCGTAGAGGGTATTGGCAATCAGCCCCAGCATTTT. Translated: CASSVEGIGNQPQHF.

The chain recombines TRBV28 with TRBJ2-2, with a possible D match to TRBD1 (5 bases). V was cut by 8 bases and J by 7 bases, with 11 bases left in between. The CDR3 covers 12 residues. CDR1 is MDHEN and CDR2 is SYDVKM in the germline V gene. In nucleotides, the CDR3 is TGTGCCAGCCTACAGGTGAACGGGGAGCTGTTTTTT. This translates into CASLQVNGELFF. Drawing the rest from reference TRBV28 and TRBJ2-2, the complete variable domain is DVKVTQSSRYLVKRTGEKVFLECVQDMDHENMFWYRQDPGLGLRLIYFSYDVKMKEKGDIPEGYSVSREKKERFSLILESASTNQTSMYLCASLQVNGELFFGEGSRLTVL.

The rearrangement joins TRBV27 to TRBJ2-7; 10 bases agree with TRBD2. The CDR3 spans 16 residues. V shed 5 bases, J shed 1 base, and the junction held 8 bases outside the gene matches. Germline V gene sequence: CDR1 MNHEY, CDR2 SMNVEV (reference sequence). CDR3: CASSRSSGSVSYEQYF. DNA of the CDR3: TGTGCCAGCAGTCGGTCTAGCGGGAGCGTATCCTACGAGCAGTACTTC.

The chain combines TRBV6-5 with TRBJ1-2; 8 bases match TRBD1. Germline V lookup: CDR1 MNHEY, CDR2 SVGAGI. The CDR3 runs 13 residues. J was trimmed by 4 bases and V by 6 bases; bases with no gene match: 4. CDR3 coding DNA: TGTGCCAGCAGGACGGGACAGGTCTATGGCTACACCTTC. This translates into CASRTGQVYGYTF.

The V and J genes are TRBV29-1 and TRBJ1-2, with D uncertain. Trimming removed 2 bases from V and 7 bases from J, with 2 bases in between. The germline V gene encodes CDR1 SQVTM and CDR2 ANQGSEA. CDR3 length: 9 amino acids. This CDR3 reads CSVESGYTF. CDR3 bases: TGCAGCGTTGAATCTGGCTACACCTTC. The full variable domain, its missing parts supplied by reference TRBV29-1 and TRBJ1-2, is SAVISQKPSRDICQRGTSLTIQCQVDSQVTMMFWYRQQPGQSLTLIATANQGSEATYESGFVIDKFPISRPNLTFSTLTVSNMSPEDSSIYLCSVESGYTFGSGTRLTVV.

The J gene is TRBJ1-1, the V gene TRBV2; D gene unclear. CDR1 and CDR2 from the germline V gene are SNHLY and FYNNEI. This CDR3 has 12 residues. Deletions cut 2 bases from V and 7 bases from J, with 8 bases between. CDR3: CASSENGVEAFF. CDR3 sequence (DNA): TGTGCCAGCAGTGAAAATGGCGTTGAAGCTTTCTTT.

The CDR3 sequence: CASSVGGGNQPQHF. Written as DNA, the CDR3 is TGTGCCAGTAGTGTTGGGGGCGGCAATCAGCCCCAGCATTTT. The chain is built from TRBV19 and TRBJ1-5; TRBD1 is a possible D gene (6 bases). The CDR3 consists of 14 residues. Trimming shortened V by 5 bases and J by 2 bases, and 10 bases separated the two germline ends. Per the germline V gene, CDR1 is LNHDA and CDR2 is SQIVND (reference sequence).

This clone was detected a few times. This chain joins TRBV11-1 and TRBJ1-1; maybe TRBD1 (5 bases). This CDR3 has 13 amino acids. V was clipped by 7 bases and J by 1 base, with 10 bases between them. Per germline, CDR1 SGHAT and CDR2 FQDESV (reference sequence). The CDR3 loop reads CASMGGPNTEAFF. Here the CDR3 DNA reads TGTGCCAGCATGGGGGGTCCGAACACTGAAGCTTTCTTT. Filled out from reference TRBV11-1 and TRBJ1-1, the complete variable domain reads EAEVAQSPRYKITEKSQAVAFWCDPISGHATLYWYRQILGQGPELLVQFQDESVVDDSQLPKDRFSAERLKGVDSTLKIQPAELGDSAMYLCASMGGPNTEAFFGQGTRLTVV.

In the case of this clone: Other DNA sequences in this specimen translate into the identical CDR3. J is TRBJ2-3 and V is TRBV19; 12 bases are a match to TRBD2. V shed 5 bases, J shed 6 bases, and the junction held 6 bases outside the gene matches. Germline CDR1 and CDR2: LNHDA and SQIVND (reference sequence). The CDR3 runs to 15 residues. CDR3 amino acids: CASSPSGRAGDTQYF. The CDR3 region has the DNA TGTGCCAGTAGTCCTAGCGGGAGGGCAGGCGATACGCAGTATTTT.

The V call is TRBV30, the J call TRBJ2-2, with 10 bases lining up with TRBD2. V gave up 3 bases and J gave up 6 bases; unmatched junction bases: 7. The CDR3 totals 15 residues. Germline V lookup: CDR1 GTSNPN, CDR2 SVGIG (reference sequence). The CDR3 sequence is CAWSGLAGVSGELFF. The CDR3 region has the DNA TGTGCCTGGAGCGGGCTAGCGGGAGTGTCCGGGGAGCTGTTTTTT.

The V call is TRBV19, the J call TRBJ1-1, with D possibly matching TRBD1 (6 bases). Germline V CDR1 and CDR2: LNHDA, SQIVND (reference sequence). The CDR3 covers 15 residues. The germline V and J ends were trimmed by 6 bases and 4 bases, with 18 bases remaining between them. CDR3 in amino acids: CASRKMGGGGTEAFF. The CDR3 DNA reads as TGTGCCAGTAGAAAAATGGGAGGGGGAGGCACTGAAGCTTTCTTT.

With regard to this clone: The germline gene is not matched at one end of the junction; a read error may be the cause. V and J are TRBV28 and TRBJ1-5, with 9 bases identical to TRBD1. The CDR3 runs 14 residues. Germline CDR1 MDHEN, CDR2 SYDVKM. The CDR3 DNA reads TGTGCCAGCAGTACGACATTACAGGGGGCAATCCCCGATTTT. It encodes CASSTTLQGAIPDF.

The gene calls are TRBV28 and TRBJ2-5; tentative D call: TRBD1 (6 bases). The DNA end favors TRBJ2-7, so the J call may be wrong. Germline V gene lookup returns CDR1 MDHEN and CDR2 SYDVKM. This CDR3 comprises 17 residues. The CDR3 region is CASSPPRGRKQGSEQYF. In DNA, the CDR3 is TGTGCCAGCAGTCCACCACGGGGCCGAAAGCAGGGGAGCGAGCAGTACTTC.

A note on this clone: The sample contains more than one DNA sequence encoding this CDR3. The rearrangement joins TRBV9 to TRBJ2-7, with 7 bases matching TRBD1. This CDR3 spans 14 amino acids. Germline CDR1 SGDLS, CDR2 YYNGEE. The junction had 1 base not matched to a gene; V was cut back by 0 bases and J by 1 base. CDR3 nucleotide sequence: TGTGCCAGCAGCGTAGCGGGACAGTCCTACGAGCAGTACTTC. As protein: CASSVAGQSYEQYF.

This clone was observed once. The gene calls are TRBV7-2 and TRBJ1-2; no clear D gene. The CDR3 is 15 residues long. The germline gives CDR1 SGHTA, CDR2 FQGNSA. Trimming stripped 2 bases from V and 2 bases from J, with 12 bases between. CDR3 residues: CASSLIRVSNYGYTF. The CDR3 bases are TGTGCCAGCAGCTTAATCCGCGTTAGCAACTATGGCTACACCTTC.

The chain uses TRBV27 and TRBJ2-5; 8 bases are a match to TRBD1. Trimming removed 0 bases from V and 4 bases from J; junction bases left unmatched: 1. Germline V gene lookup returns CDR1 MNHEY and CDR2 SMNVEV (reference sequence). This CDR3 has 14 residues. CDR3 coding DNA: TGTGCCAGCAGTTTATCGGGGACAGGAGAGACCCAGTACTTC. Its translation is CASSLSGTGETQYF.